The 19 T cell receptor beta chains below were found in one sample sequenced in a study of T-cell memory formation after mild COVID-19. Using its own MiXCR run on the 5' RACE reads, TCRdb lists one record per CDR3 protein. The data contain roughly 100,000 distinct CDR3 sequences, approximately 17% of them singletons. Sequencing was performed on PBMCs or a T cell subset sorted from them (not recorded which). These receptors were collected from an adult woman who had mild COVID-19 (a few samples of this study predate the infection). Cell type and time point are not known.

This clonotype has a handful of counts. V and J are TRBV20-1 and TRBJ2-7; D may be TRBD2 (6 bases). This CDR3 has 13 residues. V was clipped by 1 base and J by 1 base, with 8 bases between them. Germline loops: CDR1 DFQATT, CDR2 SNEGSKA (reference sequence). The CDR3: CSARGEVSYEQYF. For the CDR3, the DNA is TGCAGTGCTAGAGGGGAGGTATCCTACGAGCAGTACTTC.

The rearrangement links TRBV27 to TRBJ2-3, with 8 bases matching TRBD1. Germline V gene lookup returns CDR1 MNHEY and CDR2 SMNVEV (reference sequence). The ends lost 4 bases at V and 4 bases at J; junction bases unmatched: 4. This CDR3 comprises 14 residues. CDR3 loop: CASSWTGPADTQYF. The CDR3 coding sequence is TGTGCCAGCAGTTGGACAGGGCCGGCAGATACGCAGTATTTT.

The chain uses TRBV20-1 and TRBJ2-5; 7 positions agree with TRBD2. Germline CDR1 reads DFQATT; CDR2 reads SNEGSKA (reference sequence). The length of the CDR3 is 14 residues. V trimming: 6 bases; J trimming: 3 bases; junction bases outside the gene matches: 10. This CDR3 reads CSAEGGRVEETQYF. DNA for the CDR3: TGCAGTGCCGAGGGCGGGAGAGTCGAAGAGACCCAGTACTTC.

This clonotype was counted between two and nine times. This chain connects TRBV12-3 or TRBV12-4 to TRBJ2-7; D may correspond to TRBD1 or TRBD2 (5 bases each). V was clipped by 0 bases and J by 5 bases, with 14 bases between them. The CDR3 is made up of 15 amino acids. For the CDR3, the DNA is TGTGCCAGCAGTTTAGCCCCAGCGAGGGGAGACGAGCAGTACTTC. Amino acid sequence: CASSLAPARGDEQYF.

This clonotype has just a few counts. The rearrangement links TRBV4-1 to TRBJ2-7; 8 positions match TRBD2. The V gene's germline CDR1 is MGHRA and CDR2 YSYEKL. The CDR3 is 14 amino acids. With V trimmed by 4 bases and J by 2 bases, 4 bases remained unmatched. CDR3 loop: CASSRAGGAYEQYF. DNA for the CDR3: TGCGCCAGCAGCCGCGCGGGGGGAGCCTACGAGCAGTACTTC.

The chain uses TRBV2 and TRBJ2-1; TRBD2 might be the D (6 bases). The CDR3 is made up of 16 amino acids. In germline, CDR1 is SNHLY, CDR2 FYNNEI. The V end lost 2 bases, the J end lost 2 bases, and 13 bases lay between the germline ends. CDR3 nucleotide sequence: TGTGCCAGCAGTGAAAGATCGGCGGGACCCTACAATGAGCAGTTCTTC. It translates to CASSERSAGPYNEQFF. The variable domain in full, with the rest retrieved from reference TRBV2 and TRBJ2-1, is EPEVTQTPSHQVTQMGQEVILRCVPISNHLYFYWYRQILGQKVEFLVSFYNNEISEKSEIFDDQFSVERPDGSNFTLKIRSTKLEDSAMYFCASSERSAGPYNEQFFGPGTRLTVL.

Here the CDR3 reads CASSLGSSGITYNEQFF. The CDR3 nucleotides are TGTGCCAGCAGCTTAGGGAGTAGCGGGATTACCTACAATGAGCAGTTCTTC. The chain recombines TRBV7-9 with TRBJ2-1; TRBD2 aligns across 8 bases. CDR3 length: 17 amino acids. The germline CDR1 and CDR2 sequences are SEHNR and FQNEAQ (reference sequence). V lost 1 base and J lost 2; bases outside the gene matches: 7.

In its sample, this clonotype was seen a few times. CDR3 region: CASSYTDLPEAQGREAQIYGYTF. CDR3 in DNA: TGTGCCAGCAGCTATACTGATCTCCCTGAAGCCCAGGGTCGAGAGGCTCAAATCTATGGCTACACCTTC. The chain uses TRBV2 and TRBJ1-2, with a tentative D call TRBD1 (5 bases). The V end lost 6 bases, the J end lost 4 bases, and 42 bases lay between the germline ends. Germline V CDR1 and CDR2: SNHLY, FYNNEI. CDR3 length equals 23 residues.

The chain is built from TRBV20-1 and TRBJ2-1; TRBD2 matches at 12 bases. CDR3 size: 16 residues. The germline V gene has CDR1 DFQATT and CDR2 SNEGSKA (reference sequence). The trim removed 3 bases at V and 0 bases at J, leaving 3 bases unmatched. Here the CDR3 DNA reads TGCAGTGCTAGTGGACTAGCGGGGAGCTCCTACAATGAGCAGTTCTTC. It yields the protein CSASGLAGSSYNEQFF.

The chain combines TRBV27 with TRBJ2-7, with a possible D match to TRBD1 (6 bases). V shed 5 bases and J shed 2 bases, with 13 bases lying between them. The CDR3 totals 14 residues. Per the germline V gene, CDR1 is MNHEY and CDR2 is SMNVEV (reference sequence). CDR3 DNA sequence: TGTGCCAGCAGTCGCCGGGACAAGACCTACGAGCAGTACTTC. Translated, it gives CASSRRDKTYEQYF.

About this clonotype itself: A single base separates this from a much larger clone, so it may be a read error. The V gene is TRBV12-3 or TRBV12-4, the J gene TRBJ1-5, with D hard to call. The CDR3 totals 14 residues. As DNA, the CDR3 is TGTGCCAGCTCTCTTGGCAGGTACAATCAGACCCAGCATTTT. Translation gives CASSLGRYNQTQHF.

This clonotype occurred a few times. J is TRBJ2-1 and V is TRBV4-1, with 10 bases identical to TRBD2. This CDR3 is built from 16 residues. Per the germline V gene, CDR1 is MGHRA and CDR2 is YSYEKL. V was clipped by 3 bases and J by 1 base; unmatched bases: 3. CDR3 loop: CASSQEREGSYNEQFF. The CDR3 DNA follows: TGCGCCAGCAGCCAGGAGCGGGAGGGATCCTACAATGAGCAGTTCTTC.

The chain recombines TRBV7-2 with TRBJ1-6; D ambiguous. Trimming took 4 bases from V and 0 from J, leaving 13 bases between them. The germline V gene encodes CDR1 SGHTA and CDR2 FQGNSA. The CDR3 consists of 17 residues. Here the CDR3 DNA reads TGTGCCAGCAGCTCAAGACTCCCTAGCTCCTATAATTCACCCCTCCACTTT. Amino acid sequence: CASSSRLPSSYNSPLHF.

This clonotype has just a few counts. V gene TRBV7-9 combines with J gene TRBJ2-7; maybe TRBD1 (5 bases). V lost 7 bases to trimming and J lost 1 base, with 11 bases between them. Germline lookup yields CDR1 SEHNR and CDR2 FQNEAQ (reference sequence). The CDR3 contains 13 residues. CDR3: CASIPPGSYEQYF. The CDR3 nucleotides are TGTGCCAGCATTCCCCCAGGGTCCTACGAGCAGTACTTC.

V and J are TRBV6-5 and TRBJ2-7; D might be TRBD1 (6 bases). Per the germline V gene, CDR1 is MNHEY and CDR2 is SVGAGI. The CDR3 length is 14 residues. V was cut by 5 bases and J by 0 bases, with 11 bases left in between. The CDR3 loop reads CASSPPGDSYEQYF. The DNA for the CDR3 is TGTGCCAGCAGTCCCCCAGGGGACTCCTACGAGCAGTACTTC.

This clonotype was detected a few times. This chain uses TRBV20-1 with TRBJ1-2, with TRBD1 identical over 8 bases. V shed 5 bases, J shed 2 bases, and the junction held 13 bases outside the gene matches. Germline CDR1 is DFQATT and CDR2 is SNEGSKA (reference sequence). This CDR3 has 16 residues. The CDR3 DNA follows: TGCAGTGCTTTGTTGGACAGGGATGGAGAGAACTATGGCTACACCTTC. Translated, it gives CSALLDRDGENYGYTF.

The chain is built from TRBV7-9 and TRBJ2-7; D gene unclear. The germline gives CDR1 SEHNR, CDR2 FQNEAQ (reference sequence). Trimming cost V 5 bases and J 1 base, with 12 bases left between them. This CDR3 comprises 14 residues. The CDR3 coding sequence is TGTGCCAGCAGCCCCCCTGGTGGGTCCTACGAGCAGTACTTC. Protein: CASSPPGGSYEQYF. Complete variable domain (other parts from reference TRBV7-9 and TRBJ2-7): DTGVSQNPRHKITKRGQNVTFRCDPISEHNRLYWYRQTLGQGPEFLTYFQNEAQLEKSRLLSDRFSAERPKGSFSTLEIQRTEQGDSAMYLCASSPPGGSYEQYFGPGTRLTVT.

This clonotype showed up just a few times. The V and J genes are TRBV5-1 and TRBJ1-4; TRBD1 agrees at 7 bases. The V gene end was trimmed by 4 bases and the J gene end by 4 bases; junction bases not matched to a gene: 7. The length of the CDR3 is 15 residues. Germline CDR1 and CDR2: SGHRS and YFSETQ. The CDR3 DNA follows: TGCGCCAGCAGCCCCGGGACAGAATATAATGAAAAACTGTTTTTT. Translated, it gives CASSPGTEYNEKLFF. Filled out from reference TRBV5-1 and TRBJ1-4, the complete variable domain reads KAGVTQTPRYLIKTRGQQVTLSCSPISGHRSVSWYQQTPGQGLQFLFEYFSETQRNKGNFPGRFSGRQFSNSRSEMNVSTLELGDSALYLCASSPGTEYNEKLFFGSGTQLSVL.

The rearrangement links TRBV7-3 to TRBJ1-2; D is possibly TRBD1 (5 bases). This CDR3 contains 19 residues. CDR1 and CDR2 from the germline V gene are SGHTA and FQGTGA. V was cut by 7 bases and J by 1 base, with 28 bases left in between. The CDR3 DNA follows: TGTGCCAGCACCCGTCGTCGTTTTCCGGGGGGAGGAGGTAACTATGGCTACACCTTC. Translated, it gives CASTRRRFPGGGGNYGYTF.